This T cell receptor (beta chain) was sequenced for a study of T cells in Graves' hyperthyroidism and ophthalmopathy. Amplified TCR beta CDR3 regions came from RNA transcripts. Primed by the HTBI set, a first-round RT-PCR was run on the TCR CDR3. TCRdb reanalysed the multiplex PCR reads using MiXCR and keeps one entry per CDR3 protein. The repertoire holds 450,000 to 500,000 distinct CDR3 sequences, with approximately 23% as singletons. Germline CDR1 LNHDA, CDR2 SQIVND (reference sequence). The V segment lost 5 bases and the J segment 5 bases; nucleotides outside the gene matches: 7. This CDR3 has 15 amino acids.

The TCR originated in a woman aged 70 to 79 with Graves' ophthalmopathy. The sample consisted of blood. The V call is TRBV19, the J call TRBJ2-1; 9 bases match TRBD2. In DNA form, the CDR3 reads TGTGCCAGTAGTTCTCGACTAGCGGATCACAATGAGCAGTTCTTC. Its protein is CASSSRLADHNEQFF.